These 29 T cell receptor beta chains originate from one sample sequenced in a study of T cell repertoires in cytomegalovirus infection. TCRdb redid the calling of the reads with MiXCR, one entry per CDR3 protein. In the table there are about 360,000 distinct CDR3 sequences, approximately 18% of which are singletons. Sequences were obtained from PBMCs. The receptors come from a human donor in good health (CMV status not recorded). Some clones in this sample may be carry-over from other donors' samples.

This clonotype was seen many times. The CDR3 region has the DNA TGTGCCACCTCGGCGGCAGATACGCAGTATTTT. Amino acid sequence: CATSAADTQYF. This rearrangement joins TRBV7-2 to TRBJ2-3; D gene ambiguous. The germline CDR1 and CDR2 sequences are SGHTA and FQGNSA. The CDR3 is 11 residues long. Trimming shortened V by 10 bases and J by 4 bases, and 9 bases separated the two germline ends.

In this sample, this clonotype turned up many times. This chain links TRBV7-2 with TRBJ2-7, with 8 bases fitting TRBD2. The CDR3 is 14 amino acids. Germline CDR1 and CDR2: SGHTA and FQGNSA. J lost 4 bases, V lost 2 bases, and 4 bases had no gene match. The CDR3 protein is CASSLSGGGYEQYF. The CDR3 DNA follows: TGTGCCAGCAGCTTAAGCGGGGGCGGGTACGAGCAGTACTTC.

This clonotype has a handful of counts. The chain is built from TRBV6-2 or TRBV6-3 and TRBJ2-7, with TRBD1 as a possible D gene (6 bases). Germline V gene data show CDR1 as MNHEY and CDR2 as SVGEGT. This CDR3 comprises 15 residues. Trimming took off 7 bases at V and 2 bases at J, with 18 bases between the two ends. CDR3 residues: CASTPGPGQTYEQYF. The CDR3 region has the DNA TGTGCCAGCACTCCAGGACCGGGACAAACCTACGAGCAGTACTTC.

This clonotype was detected ten times or more. The CDR3 nucleotides are TGTGCCAGCAGCCCGCTCAAAGTCAGGGGGCGGAACACTGAAGCTTTCTTT. This sequence encodes CASSPLKVRGRNTEAFF. This sequence joins TRBV7-2 and TRBJ1-1, with TRBD1 matching 8 bases. CDR3 length equals 17 residues. Germline assignment: CDR1 SGHTA and CDR2 FQGNSA. J gave up 1 base and V 5 bases, and 12 bases lay outside the gene matches.

The chain carries TRBV6-2 or TRBV6-3 and TRBJ2-7; no firm D call. The V end was cut by 5 bases, the J end by 2 bases, with 7 bases between. Germline values: CDR1 MNHEY, CDR2 SVGEGT. The CDR3 is 12 residues long. The CDR3 bases are TGTGCCAGCAGTCACAATACCTACGAGCAGTACTTC. Protein: CASSHNTYEQYF.

This clonotype has a handful of counts. This chain uses TRBV15 with TRBJ2-7; 9 bases align to TRBD2. From germline, CDR1 is LNHNV and CDR2 YYDKDF (reference sequence). With 2 bases clipped from V and 4 bases from J, the junction kept 12 bases outside the gene matches. The CDR3 length is 17 residues. The CDR3 region has the DNA TGTGCCACCAGCAGATCTACCCCGGCGGGAGGGCTGTACGAGCAGTACTTC. This translates into CATSRSTPAGGLYEQYF.

This clonotype occurred many times. This sequence joins TRBV28 and TRBJ2-7, with TRBD2 as a possible D gene (6 bases). Trimming removed 6 bases from V and 2 bases from J, with 17 bases in between. CDR3 length: 15 residues. Looked up from germline, CDR1 is MDHEN and CDR2 is SYDVKM. CDR3 coding DNA: TGTGCCAGCAGCCTTGGCGGAGGGGCTCCCTACGAGCAGTACTTC. As protein: CASSLGGGAPYEQYF.

The chain uses TRBV7-9 and TRBJ2-6; D is undetermined. The CDR3 runs 16 residues. The V end was cut by 3 bases, the J end by 0 bases, with 9 bases between. Germline CDR1 reads SEHNR; CDR2 reads FQNEAQ (reference sequence). The CDR3 DNA reads as TGTGCCAGCAGCTTCTGGTGGAGCTCTGGGGCCAACGTCCTGACTTTC. Protein product: CASSFWWSSGANVLTF.

This clonotype was seen more than once but under ten times. J is TRBJ2-3 and V is TRBV6-5; 8 positions agree with TRBD2. The J segment lost 3 bases and the V segment lost 5 bases, leaving 4 bases of the junction unmatched. Germline V gene data show CDR1 as MNHEY and CDR2 as SVGAGI. The CDR3 covers 14 residues. The DNA of the CDR3 is TGTGCCAGCAGTCGGGGGGGAATTACAGATACGCAGTATTTT. Protein: CASSRGGITDTQYF.

This chain joins TRBV5-1 and TRBJ2-3; D may be TRBD1 (6 bases). CDR3 length equals 15 residues. Trimming removed 5 bases from V and 2 bases from J, with 15 bases in between. CDR1 and CDR2 (germline): SGHRS, YFSETQ. The CDR3 coding sequence is TGCGCCAGCAGAAAACAGGGATCGCTCACAGATACGCAGTATTTT. This translates into CASRKQGSLTDTQYF.

This clonotype was seen at least ten times. The CDR3 spells CASSPQILSGETQYF. The DNA for the CDR3 is TGTGCCAGCAGCCCGCAGATCCTATCGGGGGAGACCCAGTACTTC. The rearrangement uses TRBV7-2 and TRBJ2-5, with a possible D match to TRBD2 (5 bases). The CDR3 loop spans 15 amino acids. Trimming cost V 5 bases and J 5 bases, with 18 bases left between them. Germline values: CDR1 SGHTA, CDR2 FQGNSA. Full variable domain (missing parts from reference TRBV7-2 and TRBJ2-5): GAGVSQSPSNKVTEKGKDVELRCDPISGHTALYWYRQSLGQGLEFLIYFQGNSAPDKSGLPSDRFSAERTGGSVSTLTIQRTQQEDSAVYLCASSPQILSGETQYFGPGTRLLVL.

Ten or more counts support this clonotype. V usage is TRBV7-2 and J usage is TRBJ2-3, with D perhaps TRBD1 or TRBD2 (5 bases each). The germline V and J ends were trimmed by 10 bases and 6 bases, with 14 bases remaining between them. CDR1 is SGHTA, CDR2 FQGNSA, per germline. This CDR3 has 12 residues. The chain's CDR3 is CANSIGGDTQYF. The DNA of the CDR3 is TGTGCCAACTCTATTGGGGGTGATACGCAGTATTTT.

This clonotype was detected many times. The chain has TRBV7-2 and TRBJ1-2; D possibly corresponds to TRBD1 (5 bases). The CDR3 consists of 14 residues. Trimming shortened V by 3 bases and J by 5 bases, and 13 bases separated the two germline ends. Germline CDR1 SGHTA, CDR2 FQGNSA. CDR3 residues: CASSFTKGPYGYTF. The CDR3 coding sequence is TGTGCCAGCAGCTTTACGAAGGGACCATATGGCTACACCTTC.

There are a few counts of this clonotype. This chain joins TRBV7-9 and TRBJ2-7, with TRBD1 identical over 8 bases. The germline V gene encodes CDR1 SEHNR and CDR2 FQNEAQ (reference sequence). The CDR3 extends over 12 amino acids. Germline trimming cut 9 bases from V and 2 bases from J; bases unmatched to any gene: 3. The CDR3 nucleotides are TGTGCCAGTGGACAGGGCGCCTACGAGCAGTACTTC. The encoded protein is CASGQGAYEQYF.

The rearrangement uses TRBV5-1 and TRBJ2-1, with D maybe TRBD2 (6 bases). CDR1 and CDR2 (germline): SGHRS, YFSETQ. There are 17 residues in the CDR3. V dropped 3 bases and J dropped 1 base, with 17 bases sitting between them. The CDR3: CASSSTLAAISYNEQFF. CDR3 bases: TGCGCCAGCAGCTCGACACTAGCCGCGATTTCCTACAATGAGCAGTTCTTC.

This clonotype appeared a few times. The V call is TRBV9, the J call TRBJ2-3; D remains unclear. Looked up from germline, CDR1 is SGDLS and CDR2 is YYNGEE. Deletions cut 4 bases from V and 0 bases from J, with 15 bases between. The CDR3 loop spans 16 amino acids. As DNA, the CDR3 is TGTGCCAGCAGCTCCTCGATTGGGGATAGCACAGATACGCAGTATTTT. Amino acid sequence: CASSSSIGDSTDTQYF.

The CDR3 coding sequence is TGCGCCAGTAACCCGGGACAGAACCGATACGAGCAGTACTTC. Encoded protein: CASNPGQNRYEQYF. V gene TRBV5-1 combines with J gene TRBJ2-7, with TRBD1 matching over 7 bases. The CDR3 is 14 residues long. J was trimmed by 4 bases and V by 8 bases; bases with no gene match: 12. CDR1 is SGHRS and CDR2 is YFSETQ in the germline V gene.

This clonotype was detected only a few times. V usage is TRBV28 and J usage is TRBJ2-3; TRBD1 might be the D (5 bases). CDR3 length: 15 residues. Per the germline V gene, CDR1 is MDHEN and CDR2 is SYDVKM. With 7 bases removed from V and 2 bases from J, the gap between germline ends came to 16 bases. The CDR3 sequence is CASIDSRVHTDTQYF. As DNA, the CDR3 is TGTGCCAGCATCGACTCCAGGGTTCACACAGATACGCAGTATTTT.

The table lists this clonotype with many counts. The chain links TRBV27 to TRBJ2-7; tentatively, D is TRBD1 (6 bases). Germline assignment: CDR1 MNHEY and CDR2 SMNVEV (reference sequence). The V and J ends lost 5 bases and 0 bases respectively, with 20 bases between them. The CDR3 runs 17 residues. DNA for the CDR3: TGTGCCAGCAGTCCCTTTCTGGACAGAAAAAACTCCTACGAGCAGTACTTC. It codes for CASSPFLDRKNSYEQYF.

This clonotype showed up many times. The chain employs TRBV2 and TRBJ2-3; no clear D. This CDR3 is 14 amino acids long. Germline CDR1 SNHLY, CDR2 FYNNEI. Trimming stripped 6 bases from V and 1 base from J, with 11 bases between. The CDR3 DNA is TGTGCCAGCAGATGGTTAGGAGGCACAGATACGCAGTATTTT. Encoded protein: CASRWLGGTDTQYF.

This chain connects TRBV3-1 to TRBJ2-1; TRBD2 matches at 9 bases. Trimming removed 3 bases from V and 3 bases from J; junction bases left unmatched: 3. The germline CDR1 and CDR2 sequences are LGHDT and YNNKEL (reference sequence). The CDR3 spans 15 residues. The CDR3 sequence is CASSQRGGGYNEQFF. CDR3 nucleotides: TGTGCCAGCAGCCAGCGGGGGGGCGGCTACAATGAGCAGTTCTTC.

The chain uses TRBV28 and TRBJ1-2, with 12 bases identical to TRBD1. The V gene end was trimmed by 1 base and the J gene end by 11 bases; junction bases not matched to a gene: 20. Per the germline V gene, CDR1 is MDHEN and CDR2 is SYDVKM. The CDR3 loop spans 19 amino acids. The DNA for the CDR3 is TGTGCCAGCAGTTTATTTCTTAGGGGCTGGGGACAGGGGGCGATCGGGTACACCTTC. This gives the protein CASSLFLRGWGQGAIGYTF.

This clonotype was recorded a few times. This chain uses TRBV20-1 with TRBJ2-7; D is unresolved. This CDR3 is 11 amino acids long. In germline, CDR1 is DFQATT, CDR2 SNEGSKA (reference sequence). Trimming took off 6 bases at V and 1 base at J, with 7 bases between the two ends. The CDR3 DNA reads TGCAGTGCCAGGCAGTCCTACGAGCAGTACTTC. As protein: CSARQSYEQYF.

This clonotype appeared many times. The chain recombines TRBV6-1 with TRBJ1-6, with D possibly being TRBD1 (6 bases). Trimming left V 0 bases short and J 0 bases short, with 15 bases between. The CDR3 runs to 19 residues. In germline, CDR1 is MNHNS, CDR2 SASEGT. The CDR3 here is CASSEALPGVSSYNSPLHF. The CDR3, as DNA: TGTGCCAGCAGTGAAGCGCTTCCAGGGGTCAGCTCCTATAATTCACCCCTCCACTTT.

This clonotype was picked up many times. The rearrangement uses TRBV7-2 and TRBJ2-3; D is possibly TRBD2 (5 bases). The CDR3 is made up of 15 amino acids. The germline V gene encodes CDR1 SGHTA and CDR2 FQGNSA. V was clipped by 0 bases and J by 1 base, with 8 bases between them. The CDR3 loop is CASSLALAGTDTQYF. CDR3 DNA: TGTGCCAGCAGCTTAGCGCTAGCCGGCACAGATACGCAGTATTTT.

This clonotype was seen a handful of times. The chain has TRBV18 and TRBJ1-5; no reliable D call. CDR1 and CDR2 (germline): KGHSH, LQKENI. Trimming cost V 3 bases and J 5 bases, with 11 bases left between them. This CDR3 is 14 amino acids long. The CDR3: CASSPSGRDQPQHF. The CDR3 DNA is TGTGCCAGCTCACCCTCGGGGAGAGATCAGCCCCAGCATTTT.

CDR3 in amino acids: CASRTLGGTYEQYF. The CDR3 bases are TGTGCCAGCAGGACCCTAGGCGGCACCTACGAGCAGTACTTC. This chain uses TRBV2 with TRBJ2-7; no clear D gene. Trimming cost V 6 bases and J 2 bases, with 14 bases left between them. Germline CDR1 is SNHLY and CDR2 is FYNNEI. This CDR3 comprises 14 residues.

This chain uses TRBV29-1 with TRBJ1-2; D not resolved. V was trimmed by 4 bases and J by 4 bases, leaving 10 bases between them. From germline, CDR1 is SQVTM and CDR2 ANQGSEA. CDR3 length: 12 residues. In nucleotides, the CDR3 is TGCAGCGTTGCCCCAAGCTCCTATGGCTACACCTTC. Protein: CSVAPSSYGYTF.

V is TRBV9 and J is TRBJ2-7; tentative D call: TRBD2 (5 bases). Trimming took 0 bases from V and 2 from J, leaving 12 bases between them. Germline loops: CDR1 SGDLS, CDR2 YYNGEE. The CDR3 has 15 amino acids. CDR3 sequence: CASSVGWGATYEQYF. The DNA for the CDR3 is TGTGCCAGCAGCGTAGGATGGGGAGCCACCTACGAGCAGTACTTC.